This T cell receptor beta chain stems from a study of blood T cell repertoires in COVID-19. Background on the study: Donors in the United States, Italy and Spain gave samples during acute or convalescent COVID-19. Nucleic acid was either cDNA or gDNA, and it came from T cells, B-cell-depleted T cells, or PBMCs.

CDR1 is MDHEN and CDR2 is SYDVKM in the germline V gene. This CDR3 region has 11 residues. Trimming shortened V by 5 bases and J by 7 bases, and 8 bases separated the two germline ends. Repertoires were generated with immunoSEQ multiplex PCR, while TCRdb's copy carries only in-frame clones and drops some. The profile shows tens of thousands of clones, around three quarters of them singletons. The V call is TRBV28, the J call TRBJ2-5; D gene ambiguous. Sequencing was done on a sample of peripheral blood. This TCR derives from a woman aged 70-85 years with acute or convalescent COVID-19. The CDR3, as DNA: TGTGCCAGCAGTCGGAAGCGGACCCAGTACTTC. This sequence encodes CASSRKRTQYF.